Listed below are T cell receptor beta chains from one sample, sequenced in a study of T-cell memory formation after mild COVID-19. From the 5' RACE reads, TCRdb called clonotypes with MiXCR, one entry per CDR3 protein. The sample contains 200,000 or so distinct CDR3 sequences, just over 9.5% of which appear only once. Sample: PBMCs or a T cell subset sorted from them (not recorded which). These TCRs come from a man younger than 35 who had mild COVID-19 (a few samples of this study predate the infection). Cell type and time point are not known. Both conserved end residues are part of each CDR3. The D gene is left open where the match is weak.

cdr3_length,d_call,v_call,cdr3_aa
13,-,TRBV5-1,CASSFEQNYGYTF
15,-,TRBV6-6,CASSSRQALTGELFF
14,-,TRBV7-9,CASSHSLGIETQYF
18,TRBD1,TRBV6-5,CASSRFPGQGGSNQPQHF
14,TRBD2,TRBV5-1,CASSVAGKTDTQYF
15,TRBD1,TRBV5-1,CASSLLQGRNEKLFF
15,-,TRBV16,CASSQSGRGNQPQHF
17,TRBD2,TRBV4-3,CASSRTLTSGGTDTQYF
12,-,TRBV6-2/TRBV6-3,CASSPEREPQHF
11,TRBD1,TRBV23-1,CASSLRQGNLF
12,-,TRBV20-1,CSATSGNQPQHF
12,-,TRBV5-1,CASRFGGTEAFF
18,TRBD2,TRBV7-3,CASSLTAKTSGGAGEQFF
17,TRBD2,TRBV7-2,CASSLGTSGDSTDTQYF
13,TRBD1,TRBV7-2,CASSPDRGQGAFF
15,-,TRBV5-1,CASTLDIPGANVLTF
13,-,TRBV5-4,CASSHPSTDTQYF
19,-,TRBV12-3/TRBV12-4,CASSRSYRDWSSGANVLTF
15,TRBD1,TRBV29-1,CSSTGQGGGTDTQYF
14,-,TRBV12-3/TRBV12-4,CASSRDGSTGELFF
13,-,TRBV9,CASSGPASTEQYF
12,-,TRBV6-6,CASSPSPNIQYF
14,-,TRBV7-3,CASSFSWGAGELFF
13,-,TRBV4-2,CASSHPLKETQYF
13,-,TRBV20-1,CSARDYERDTQYF
15,TRBD1,TRBV4-1,CASSRLPGQGLAQHF
16,-,TRBV5-1,CASSLWRGGIGETQYF
15,-,TRBV27,CASSFDRTLGQPQHF
13,-,TRBV6-5,CASSRVRGPEAFF
18,-,TRBV4-1,CASSQVLGVVLSTDTQYF
17,TRBD1,TRBV4-2,CASSQESQGASSGELFF
13,-,TRBV7-8,CASSFGEQETQYF
15,-,TRBV5-1,CASSLGQTTTGELFF
13,-,TRBV6-5,CASSYGSVFEQYF
14,-,TRBV10-3,CAIRGTDYNSPLHF
13,-,TRBV6-5,CASSLRGLYGYTF
12,-,TRBV10-3,CAIRDSQETQYF
15,-,TRBV18,CASSPATGAGYEQYF
14,-,TRBV5-6,CASLEGPSSTEAFF
14,TRBD1,TRBV20-1,CSASDRGAYNEQFF
16,TRBD2,TRBV11-3,CASSPGGGDSYNEQFF
15,-,TRBV6-5,CASSYREGAKNIQYF
14,-,TRBV5-1,CASAIAGGTDTQYF
15,-,TRBV4-3,CASSQGAKETGELFF
14,-,TRBV7-2,CASSPDRAGDEQFF
13,-,TRBV7-7,CASSRVRGTEAFF
14,-,TRBV6-6,CASSSIGGSQPQHF
15,-,TRBV6-5,CASSRQSHSYNEQFF
13,-,TRBV5-1,CASSRGTQETQYF
14,TRBD1,TRBV5-1,CASEPGTGPYEQYF
15,TRBD2,TRBV7-7,CASSPWGGSQETQYF
17,TRBD1,TRBV6-5,CASSYSILDRGKSPLHF
15,-,TRBV3-1,CASSQAGTRVNEQFF
15,-,TRBV20-1,CSARDPRGDGYGYTF
14,-,TRBV6-6,CASRPSGANEKLFF
16,TRBD2,TRBV9,CASSVAGLAGTYEQYF
15,-,TRBV30,CAWSVEWQRNEKLFF
16,-,TRBV7-2,CASSFFGRILKETQYF
14,-,TRBV9,CASSVSLHTGELFF
15,TRBD1,TRBV2,CASSQEGQGYNEQFF